This passage covers 30 T cell receptor beta chains from one sample sequenced in a study of T cells in Graves' hyperthyroidism and ophthalmopathy. RNA transcripts gave rise to amplified TCR beta CDR3 regions. First-round RT-PCR of the TCR CDR3 relied on the HTBI primer set. TCRdb itself ran the multiplex PCR reads through MiXCR, one entry per CDR3 protein. This table has almost 250,000 distinct CDR3 sequences, about 24% appearing once. Sequences were obtained from blood. The receptors come from a woman aged 40 to 50 with Graves' ophthalmopathy.

The CDR3 region is CASSDQGLDGYTF. CDR3 coding DNA: TGTGCCAGCAGTGATCAGGGTCTGGATGGCTACACCTTC. The V and J genes are TRBV6-1 and TRBJ1-2, with D perhaps matching TRBD1 (5 bases). The V end was cut by 3 bases, the J end by 6 bases, with 11 bases between. The CDR3 consists of 13 residues. The V gene's germline CDR1 is MNHNS and CDR2 SASEGT.

This clonotype was seen at least ten times. The gene calls are TRBV28 and TRBJ2-5, with a tentative D call TRBD2 (5 bases). The CDR3 is made up of 14 amino acids. Trimming stripped 2 bases from V and 1 base from J, with 8 bases between. Germline lookup yields CDR1 MDHEN and CDR2 SYDVKM. CDR3 in amino acids: CASSLDSAQETQYF. CDR3 nucleotide sequence: TGTGCCAGCAGTTTAGATAGCGCCCAAGAGACCCAGTACTTC.

This clonotype was seen repeatedly, ten times or more. J is TRBJ2-5 and V is TRBV12-3 or TRBV12-4, with a weak D call TRBD1 (5 bases). The CDR3 runs 17 residues. The germline V and J ends were trimmed by 5 bases and 5 bases, with 24 bases remaining between them. This chain's CDR3 is CASSRSGAGLLMETQYF. CDR3 DNA sequence: TGTGCCAGCAGTCGCAGTGGGGCAGGGCTCTTGATGGAGACCCAGTACTTC.

This clonotype showed up many times. This chain links TRBV7-8 with TRBJ2-6; 11 bases are a match to TRBD1. The junction had 11 bases not matched to a gene; V was cut back by 5 bases and J by 2 bases. There are 19 residues in the CDR3. From germline, CDR1 is SGHVS and CDR2 FQNEAQ. CDR3 loop: CASSKAPDRGQTGANVLTF. The CDR3 bases are TGTGCCAGCAGCAAAGCCCCGGACAGGGGGCAGACTGGGGCCAACGTCCTGACTTTC.

Note on this clonotype: A junction end diverges from the germline sequence, so it may reflect a read error. The V call is TRBV7-8, the J call TRBJ2-5; TRBD2 matches at 9 bases. The CDR3 spans 14 residues. Looked up from germline, CDR1 is SGHVS and CDR2 is FQNEAQ. DNA for the CDR3: TGTGCCAGCAGAGAAGGTGGCGGGAGGGAGACTCAGTACTTC. It encodes CASREGGGRETQYF.

This clonotype was picked up many times. This chain joins TRBV28 and TRBJ2-6, with D maybe TRBD2 (6 bases). Germline CDR1 reads MDHEN; CDR2 reads SYDVKM. The CDR3 covers 18 residues. The V and J ends lost 7 bases and 0 bases respectively, with 19 bases between them. The chain's CDR3 is CASKEAGLSYSGANVLTF. The CDR3 bases are TGTGCCAGCAAGGAAGCGGGTCTTTCCTACTCTGGGGCCAACGTCCTGACTTTC.

This clonotype was observed many times. The CDR3 nucleotides read TGTGCCAGCAGCCCAGGACAGGGTCTCTCCGAGCAGTACTTC. It specifies CASSPGQGLSEQYF. The chain combines TRBV3-1 with TRBJ2-7, with 8 bases lining up with TRBD1. Losses at the gene ends were 4 bases for V and 6 bases for J; bases not matched to a gene: 8. Germline values: CDR1 LGHDT, CDR2 YNNKEL (reference sequence). There are 14 residues in the CDR3.

This clonotype showed up many times. This rearrangement joins TRBV30 to TRBJ1-1; 8 bases are a match to TRBD1. There are 15 residues in the CDR3. J was trimmed by 0 bases and V by 5 bases; bases with no gene match: 8. CDR1 GTSNPN and CDR2 SVGIG come from the germline V gene (reference sequence). CDR3 nucleotides: TGTGCCTGGTCATTCGGGACAGGTTTGAACACTGAAGCTTTCTTT. It is translated as CAWSFGTGLNTEAFF.

This clonotype was seen at least ten times. The genes are TRBV28 and TRBJ2-5, with 7 bases aligning to TRBD1. Trimming took 7 bases from V and 2 from J; bases not matched to a gene: 7. The CDR3 is made up of 14 amino acids. Germline CDR1 MDHEN, CDR2 SYDVKM. The CDR3 loop is CASNPGTAQETQYF. CDR3 nucleotide sequence: TGTGCCAGCAATCCCGGGACAGCACAAGAGACCCAGTACTTC.

Points on this clonotype: A junction boundary mismatches the germline segment, possibly from a read error. The J gene is TRBJ2-5, the V gene TRBV4-1, with D unclear. The CDR3 has 13 amino acids. Germline V CDR1 and CDR2: MGHRA, YSYEKL. Written as DNA, the CDR3 is TGCGCCAGCAACCAAGGCACGGTCCAGACCCAGTACTTC. Protein sequence: CASNQGTVQTQYF.

V and J are TRBV7-2 and TRBJ1-1; the match to TRBD1 covers 9 bases. Trimming took 4 bases from V and 5 from J; bases not matched to a gene: 8. Germline CDR1 is SGHTA and CDR2 is FQGNSA. This CDR3 region has 15 residues. CDR3 sequence: CASSSPDRGRTEAFF. The CDR3 nucleotides read TGTGCCAGCAGCTCGCCGGACAGGGGCCGGACTGAAGCTTTCTTT.

This clonotype was picked up many times. The CDR3 spells CATSDGQVGQETQYF. Written as DNA, the CDR3 is TGTGCCACCAGTGACGGACAGGTCGGGCAAGAGACCCAGTACTTC. V is TRBV24-1 and J is TRBJ2-5, with 7 nucleotides matching TRBD1. Trimming took 4 bases from V and 2 from J; bases not matched to a gene: 6. This CDR3 has 15 residues. Germline CDR1 KGHDR, CDR2 SFDVKD.

The table lists this clonotype with many counts. V and J are TRBV27 and TRBJ2-7; maybe TRBD1 (6 bases). Germline values: CDR1 MNHEY, CDR2 SMNVEV (reference sequence). This CDR3 is 15 amino acids long. Trimming cost V 0 bases and J 2 bases, with 11 bases left between them. The CDR3 loop reads CASSLSLGATYEQYF. For the CDR3, the DNA is TGTGCCAGCAGTTTATCCCTGGGGGCAACCTACGAGCAGTACTTC.

The sample holds many counts of this clonotype. The chain has TRBV5-1 and TRBJ1-1; D remains ambiguous. The V gene's germline CDR1 is SGHRS and CDR2 YFSETQ. The V end lost 4 bases, the J end lost 7 bases, and 17 bases lay between the germline ends. CDR3 length: 14 residues. CDR3 sequence (DNA): TGCGCCAGCAGCCCTACCCTAGGGTCGGGTGAAGCTTTCTTT. Translated, it gives CASSPTLGSGEAFF.

This clonotype was recorded at least ten times. V usage is TRBV19 and J usage is TRBJ2-5, with TRBD1 as a possible D gene (6 bases). Germline CDR1 reads LNHDA; CDR2 reads SQIVND (reference sequence). This CDR3 has 15 residues. The germline V and J ends were trimmed by 10 bases and 7 bases, with 25 bases remaining between them. The CDR3 spells CATAPRGQQSGTQYF. Written as DNA, the CDR3 is TGTGCCACCGCCCCACGAGGACAGCAATCAGGGACCCAGTACTTC.

At least ten counts were recorded for this clonotype. The V and J genes are TRBV11-2 and TRBJ2-7, with TRBD1 matching 8 bases. The germline CDR1 and CDR2 sequences are SGHAT and FQNNGV. This CDR3 region has 16 residues. J was trimmed by 0 bases and V by 5 bases; bases with no gene match: 9. The CDR3 nucleotides are TGTGCCAGCAGCCCCCAGGGACAGGCGGTCTCCTACGAGCAGTACTTC. This translates into CASSPQGQAVSYEQYF.

This clonotype was detected ten times or more. The chain combines TRBV27 with TRBJ2-5, with 10 bases identical to TRBD2. The CDR3 spans 16 residues. The germline CDR1 and CDR2 sequences are MNHEY and SMNVEV (reference sequence). V trimming: 4 bases; J trimming: 2 bases; junction bases outside the gene matches: 7. CDR3 sequence reads: CASSSRAGGSQETQYF. As DNA, the CDR3 is TGTGCCAGCAGTTCCCGAGCGGGGGGGTCACAAGAGACCCAGTACTTC.

This clonotype was recorded many times. The V and J genes are TRBV29-1 and TRBJ1-3; no reliable D call. Trimming left V 4 bases short and J 4 bases short, with 17 bases between. CDR1 and CDR2 (germline): SQVTM, ANQGSEA. The CDR3 has 15 amino acids. The CDR3, as DNA: TGCAGCGTTGTGGGCCTGGAGTATGCAGGAAACACCATATATTTT. Its translation: CSVVGLEYAGNTIYF.

This clonotype was counted at least ten times. The chain is built from TRBV9 and TRBJ2-4, with a weak D call TRBD2 (6 bases). The CDR3 is made up of 11 amino acids. Germline V gives CDR1 SGDLS, CDR2 YYNGEE. V was trimmed by 3 bases and J by 8 bases, leaving 6 bases between them. CDR3 DNA: TGTGCCAGCAGCGCGGGGGACATTCAGTACTTC. Amino acids: CASSAGDIQYF.

This clonotype was seen repeatedly, ten times or more. This chain connects TRBV5-1 to TRBJ2-6, with TRBD1 matching over 8 bases. The germline CDR1 and CDR2 sequences are SGHRS and YFSETQ. The CDR3 runs 16 residues. V shed 1 base, J shed 0 bases, and the junction held 0 bases outside the gene matches. In DNA, the CDR3 is TGCGCCAGCAGCTTGACAGGGGGCTCTGGGGCCAACGTCCTGACTTTC. Protein product: CASSLTGGSGANVLTF. Supplemented by reference TRBV5-1 and TRBJ2-6, the full variable domain reads KAGVTQTPRYLIKTRGQQVTLSCSPISGHRSVSWYQQTPGQGLQFLFEYFSETQRNKGNFPGRFSGRQFSNSRSEMNVSTLELGDSALYLCASSLTGGSGANVLTFGAGSRLTVL.

The gene calls are TRBV20-1 and TRBJ2-5, with TRBD2 matching 9 bases. In germline, CDR1 is DFQATT, CDR2 SNEGSKA (reference sequence). Trimming cost V 3 bases and J 5 bases; bases outside gene matches: 7. CDR3 length: 14 residues. The CDR3 protein is CSARWTSVSETQYF. The DNA of the CDR3 is TGCAGTGCTAGGTGGACTAGCGTCAGTGAGACCCAGTACTTC.

This clonotype was observed a handful of times. The V call is TRBV7-2, the J call TRBJ1-5; D gene uncertain. The CDR3 is made up of 13 amino acids. V lost 3 bases to trimming and J lost 4 bases, with 7 bases between them. Germline lookup yields CDR1 SGHTA and CDR2 FQGNSA. The CDR3 DNA reads TGTGCCAGCAGCTTCCGGTCAAATCAGCCCCAGCATTTT. This codes for CASSFRSNQPQHF.

This clonotype was detected ten times or more. In DNA form, the CDR3 reads TGTGCCAGTAGTATGAAGAGAAGCGAGACCCAGTACTTC. Translation: CASSMKRSETQYF. V is TRBV19 and J is TRBJ2-5; D is undetermined. The CDR3 is 13 amino acids. From germline, CDR1 is LNHDA and CDR2 SQIVND (reference sequence). Trimming left V 3 bases short and J 5 bases short, with 10 bases between.

In this sample, this clonotype turned up many times. This chain connects TRBV28 to TRBJ1-3; D perhaps matches TRBD1 (6 bases). V lost 3 bases and J lost 0, with 9 bases in between. This CDR3 contains 15 residues. From germline, CDR1 is MDHEN and CDR2 SYDVKM. The DNA of the CDR3 is TGTGCCAGCAGTTTGGACAGCACCTCTGGAAACACCATATATTTT. This codes for CASSLDSTSGNTIYF.

In this sample, this clonotype turned up many times. The V call is TRBV19, the J call TRBJ2-4; the match to TRBD1 covers 11 bases. CDR3 length equals 16 residues. Germline-derived CDR1 and CDR2 are LNHDA and SQIVND (reference sequence). V lost 5 bases to trimming and J lost 2 bases; unmatched junction nucleotides: 5. Here the CDR3 DNA reads TGTGCCAGTAGTGCTCGGACAGGGGGCCCCAAAAACATTCAGTACTTC. It is translated as CASSARTGGPKNIQYF.

This clonotype was seen many times. The chain links TRBV28 to TRBJ1-1, with unresolved D. V dropped 3 bases and J dropped 4 bases, with 3 bases sitting between them. Germline lookup yields CDR1 MDHEN and CDR2 SYDVKM. The CDR3 consists of 11 residues. The CDR3 sequence: CASSFGTEAFF. In nucleotides, the CDR3 is TGTGCCAGCAGTTTTGGCACTGAAGCTTTCTTT.

The rearrangement links TRBV7-2 to TRBJ2-2; TRBD2 matches 8 bases. Trimming took 6 bases from V and 6 from J; bases not matched to a gene: 9. The CDR3 totals 15 residues. CDR1 and CDR2 (germline): SGHTA, FQGNSA. The CDR3, as DNA: TGTGCCAGCAGTCCACTAGCGGTGAAGGCCGGGGAGCTGTTTTTT. Protein: CASSPLAVKAGELFF.

The sample holds many counts of this clonotype. This chain links TRBV24-1 with TRBJ2-7; D may match TRBD1 or TRBD2 (5 bases each). Trimming cost V 5 bases and J 0 bases, with 7 bases left between them. CDR3 length: 13 residues. CDR1 and CDR2 from the germline V gene are KGHDR and SFDVKD. DNA of the CDR3: TGTGCCACCAGTGTGAGGGGCTCCTACGAGCAGTACTTC. This gives the protein CATSVRGSYEQYF.

This chain connects TRBV11-1 to TRBJ2-2; 8 bases match TRBD1. The CDR3 spans 16 residues. V was pared by 3 bases and J by 5 bases, with 8 bases of the junction left unmatched. CDR1 SGHAT and CDR2 FQDESV come from the germline V gene (reference sequence). The CDR3 bases are TGTGCCAGCAGCTTCCCGACAGGGGCGGGTACCGGGGAGCTGTTTTTT. Amino acids: CASSFPTGAGTGELFF.

This clonotype was recorded at least ten times. The chain has TRBV7-9 and TRBJ1-1, with a weak D call TRBD1 (5 bases). This CDR3 contains 15 residues. Germline-derived CDR1 and CDR2 are SEHNR and FQNEAQ (reference sequence). The V gene lost 2 bases and the J gene lost 0 bases, with 10 bases spanning the gap. DNA of the CDR3: TGTGCCAGCAGCTTAAGGGCAGGGATGAACACTGAAGCTTTCTTT. This sequence encodes CASSLRAGMNTEAFF.